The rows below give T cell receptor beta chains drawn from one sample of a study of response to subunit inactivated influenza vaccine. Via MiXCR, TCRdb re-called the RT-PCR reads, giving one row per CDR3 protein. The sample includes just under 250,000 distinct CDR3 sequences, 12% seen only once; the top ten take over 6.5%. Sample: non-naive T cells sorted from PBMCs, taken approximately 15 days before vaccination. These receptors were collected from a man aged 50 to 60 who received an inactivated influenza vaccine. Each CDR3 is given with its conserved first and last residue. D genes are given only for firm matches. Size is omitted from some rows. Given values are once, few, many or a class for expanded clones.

CASSQTRQGAAEQFF	TGTGCCAGCAGTCAGACCAGACAGGGGGCAGCTGAGCAGTTCTTC	many	TRBV6-2/TRBV6-3	TRBJ2-1	TRBD1
CASSSLPSDIEERLFF	TGTGCCAGCAGCTCCCTTCCGTCGGACATCGAGGAAAGGCTGTTTTTT	.	TRBV5-6	TRBJ2-2	.
CASSPRVEETQYF	TGTGCCAGCTCACCACGAGTCGAAGAGACCCAGTACTTC	.	TRBV18	TRBJ2-5	.
CASSQGPHRRVYEQYF	TGTGCCAGCAGCCAAGGACCCCACAGAAGGGTCTACGAGCAGTACTTC	few	TRBV3-1	TRBJ2-7	.
CSPRGGQGGEAFF	TGCAGTCCTAGGGGGGGACAGGGTGGTGAAGCTTTCTTT	few	TRBV20-1	TRBJ1-1	TRBD1
CSARGPSGNYNEQFF	TGCAGTGCTAGAGGACCTAGCGGGAACTACAATGAGCAGTTCTTC	.	TRBV20-1	TRBJ2-1	TRBD2
CASSSTGVGNTEAFF	TGTGCCAGCAGTTCAACAGGGGTCGGAAACACTGAAGCTTTCTTT	many	TRBV27	TRBJ1-1	TRBD1
CASSIPGGKNEQFF	TGTGCCAGCAGTATTCCGGGGGGGAAAAATGAGCAGTTCTTC	.	TRBV5-6	TRBJ2-1	TRBD2
CASSYSTASFLSNQPQHF	TGTGCCAGCAGTTACTCGACGGCCAGTTTTTTGAGCAATCAGCCCCAGCATTTT	few	TRBV6-2/TRBV6-3	TRBJ1-5	.
CASRPGQASYEQYF	TGTGCCAGCAGACCGGGACAGGCGTCCTACGAGCAGTACTTC	.	TRBV28	TRBJ2-7	TRBD1
CASSLSGFAEAFF	TGTGCCAGCAGCTTATCGGGCTTCGCTGAAGCTTTCTTT	few	TRBV7-2	TRBJ1-1	.
CASRAGQADSGANVLTF	TGTGCCAGCAGAGCAGGACAGGCCGACTCTGGGGCCAACGTCCTGACTTTC	few	TRBV28	TRBJ2-6	TRBD1
CASSQGTARPDTQYF	TGTGCCAGCAGCCAGGGGACAGCGAGGCCAGATACGCAGTATTTT	few	TRBV14	TRBJ2-3	TRBD1
CASSPSGGAQETQYF	TGTGCCAGCAGTCCAAGCGGGGGGGCCCAGGAGACCCAGTACTTC	many	TRBV14	TRBJ2-5	TRBD2
CASSERGLAQSSYNEQFF	TGTGCCAGCAGTGAAAGGGGACTAGCGCAAAGCTCCTACAATGAGCAGTTCTTC	few	TRBV6-1	TRBJ2-1	TRBD2
CSVKGDYRSSYEQYF	TGCAGCGTCAAAGGGGACTACCGGAGCTCCTACGAGCAGTACTTC	many	TRBV29-1	TRBJ2-7	TRBD2
CASSIRTGIGNTIYF	TGCGCCAGCAGCATTAGGACAGGGATCGGAAACACCATATATTTT	.	TRBV4-1	TRBJ1-3	TRBD1
CASSFGQAGNTIYF	TGTGCCAGCAGCTTTGGACAGGCTGGAAACACCATATATTTT	.	TRBV5-6	TRBJ1-3	TRBD1
CATSRGNSPLHF	TGTGCCACCAGCAGAGGGAATTCACCCCTCCACTTT	many	TRBV15	TRBJ1-6	.
CASSKPGQDEQFF	TGTGCCAGCAGCAAGCCCGGGCAGGATGAGCAGTTCTTC	many	TRBV5-5	TRBJ2-1	.
CASSPRPNYNEQFF	TGTGCCAGCAGCCCGAGACCCAACTACAATGAGCAGTTCTTC	many	TRBV7-2	TRBJ2-1	.
CASSRTSGTSYEQYF	TGTGCCAGCAGCCGTACTAGCGGGACTTCCTACGAGCAGTACTTC	few	TRBV7-2	TRBJ2-7	TRBD2
CASSGLVGETQYF	TGTGCCAGCAGCGGACTAGTCGGGGAGACCCAGTACTTC	few	TRBV3-1	TRBJ2-5	TRBD2
CSATVGFDEQYF	TGCAGCGCCACTGTTGGTTTTGACGAGCAGTACTTC	few	TRBV29-1	TRBJ2-7	.
CASSEDRMREETQYF	TGTGCCAGCAGTGAAGACAGGATGCGGGAAGAGACCCAGTACTTC	.	TRBV2	TRBJ2-5	.
CASSLATDRGGEQYF	TGTGCCAGCAGCTTAGCAACGGACAGGGGAGGTGAGCAGTACTTC	many	TRBV7-2	TRBJ2-7	TRBD1
CAIKTQGTGELFF	TGTGCCATCAAGACCCAGGGAACCGGGGAGCTGTTTTTT	few	TRBV10-3	TRBJ2-2	.
CASSYLGGTGDEKLFF	TGTGCCAGCAGTTACCTCGGGGGGACAGGGGATGAAAAACTGTTTTTT	many	TRBV6-5	TRBJ1-4	TRBD1
CASSGERLETQYF	TGTGCCAGCAGCGGGGAGAGGCTGGAGACCCAGTACTTC	few	TRBV6-1	TRBJ2-5	.
CSASWRVYEQYF	TGCAGTGCTAGTTGGAGGGTTTACGAGCAGTACTTC	.	TRBV20-1	TRBJ2-7	.
CASSRGQVPAYEQFF	TGTGCCAGCTCACGAGGACAGGTCCCAGCGTATGAGCAGTTCTTC	.	TRBV18	TRBJ2-1	TRBD1
CSAARGTRYEQYF	TGCAGTGCCGCCCGAGGGACCCGGTACGAGCAGTACTTC	many	TRBV20-1	TRBJ2-7	.
CASSFRVRETQYF	TGTGCCAGCAGCTTCAGGGTTAGGGAGACCCAGTACTTC	many	TRBV4-2	TRBJ2-5	.
CASSPPGWQQETQYF	TGTGCCAGCTCACCACCTGGTTGGCAGCAAGAGACCCAGTACTTC	.	TRBV18	TRBJ2-5	.
CASSLKWSGRAGEETQYF	TGTGCCAGCAGCCTTAAGTGGAGCGGGAGGGCCGGGGAAGAGACCCAGTACTTC	few	TRBV7-8	TRBJ2-5	TRBD2
CSARDDRGRQGIF	TGCAGTGCTAGAGACGACAGGGGGCGTCAAGGGATTTTT	.	TRBV20-1	TRBJ1-4	TRBD1
CASSLDGRGNTEAFF	TGCGCCAGCAGCTTGGATGGCAGGGGGAACACTGAAGCTTTCTTT	few	TRBV5-1	TRBJ1-1	.
CASSIDSYIYNEQFF	TGTGCCAGTAGTATAGATAGCTACATCTACAATGAGCAGTTCTTC	few	TRBV19	TRBJ2-1	.
CASSHIRDRDIYNEQFF	TGTGCCAGCAGTCATATCCGGGACAGGGATATATACAATGAGCAGTTCTTC	.	TRBV7-2	TRBJ2-1	TRBD1
CASSSGGTHTDTQYF	TGTGCCAGCAGTTCTGGCGGGACCCACACAGATACGCAGTATTTT	.	TRBV6-5	TRBJ2-3	.
CASSSQGQETQYF	TGTGCTAGCAGCTCACAGGGCCAAGAGACCCAGTACTTC	many	TRBV7-7	TRBJ2-5	.
CASSLVIAGGEAYEQYF	TGTGCCAGCAGTTTGGTGATAGCGGGAGGGGAAGCCTACGAGCAGTACTTC	few	TRBV28	TRBJ2-7	TRBD2
CASSSSPNTEAFF	TGTGCCAGCAGTTCATCACCGAACACTGAAGCTTTCTTT	many	TRBV3-1	TRBJ1-1	.
CSASGRAYEQFF	TGCAGTGCTAGCGGGAGGGCTTATGAGCAGTTCTTC	.	TRBV20-1	TRBJ2-1	TRBD2
CASSYSGIPQETQYF	TGTGCCAGCAGTTACTCGGGTATACCCCAAGAGACCCAGTACTTC	.	TRBV6-2/TRBV6-3	TRBJ2-5	.
CSVGRGGADTQYF	TGCAGCGTCGGACGTGGGGGCGCAGATACGCAGTATTTT	few	TRBV29-1	TRBJ2-3	.
CASSPLGVTNYGYTF	TGCGCCAGCAGCCCACTGGGGGTGACTAACTATGGCTACACCTTC	few	TRBV5-1	TRBJ1-2	.
CASSLYSEQYF	TGCGCCAGCAGCTTGTATAGCGAGCAGTACTTC	.	TRBV5-1	TRBJ2-7	.
CSARLGLAGASRYEQYF	TGCAGTGCTAGACTCGGGCTAGCGGGGGCTAGTAGGTACGAGCAGTACTTC	.	TRBV20-1	TRBJ2-7	TRBD2
CASSLGMRGEQYF	TGTGCCAGCAGCTTAGGAATGAGGGGAGAGCAGTACTTC	few	TRBV11-2	TRBJ2-7	.
CASSLGSSGLYTDTQYF	TGCGCCAGCAGCTTGGGGTCTAGCGGGCTATACACAGATACGCAGTATTTT	.	TRBV5-1	TRBJ2-3	TRBD2
CASSPRVSGELFF	TGTGCCAGCAGTCCAAGGGTATCCGGGGAGCTGTTTTTT	many	TRBV27	TRBJ2-2	.
CASSRTGGAYNEQFF	TGTGCCAGCAGCCGGACAGGGGGCGCATACAATGAGCAGTTCTTC	many	TRBV7-8	TRBJ2-1	TRBD1
CASSIQGAAGELFF	TGCGCCAGCAGTATACAGGGGGCCGCCGGGGAGCTGTTTTTT	.	TRBV10-1	TRBJ2-2	TRBD1
CASSQMGGRTIHNEQFF	TGTGCCAGCAGCCAAATGGGCGGGAGGACAATACACAATGAGCAGTTCTTC	few	TRBV4-2	TRBJ2-1	TRBD2
CSAKVWTAEDTQYF	TGCAGTGCCAAGGTCTGGACAGCTGAAGATACGCAGTATTTT	.	TRBV20-1	TRBJ2-3	.
CASSPVTLAGDEQYF	TGCGCCAGCAGCCCGGTGACCCTTGCGGGGGACGAGCAGTACTTC	few	TRBV5-1	TRBJ2-7	TRBD2
CSARSLPTDTQYF	TGCAGTGCTCGGTCCCTCCCCACAGATACGCAGTATTTT	.	TRBV20-1	TRBJ2-3	.
CATSRDTGSSYEQYF	TGTGCCACCAGCAGGGACACGGGAAGCTCCTACGAGCAGTACTTC	.	TRBV15	TRBJ2-7	.
CASSPRHDRAETQYF	TGTGCCAGCAGCCCTCGTCATGACAGGGCTGAGACCCAGTACTTC	many	TRBV3-1	TRBJ2-5	TRBD1